This note documents a single T cell receptor beta chain sequence. These data are taken from a study of cytomegalovirus exposure and HLA in healthy donors. This CDR3 has 15 residues. The germline gives CDR1 SGHAT, CDR2 FQNNGV. Both 60 Vbeta primers and 13 Jbeta primers went into the PCR. Method: immunoSEQ multiplex PCR; TCRdb's copy keeps in-frame clones and lacks some. The sample includes about 160,000 clones, around 83% of them seen just once. Sequenced sample: PBMCs. The clonotype was recovered from a man aged 45 to 65 in good health and CMV-seropositive. V gene TRBV11-2 combines with J gene TRBJ2-5; 11 nucleotides align to TRBD2. The closer fit of TRBJ2-7 to the DNA end suggests the J call may be wrong. The CDR3 DNA is TGTGCCAGCAGCGCACAGAGACTAGCGGGGCTCGAGCAGTACTTC. Residues: CASSAQRLAGLEQYF.